Below are 24 T cell receptor beta chains sequenced from a single sample in a study of beta chain features in type 1 diabetes. No antigen has been identified for these receptors. The study reverse transcribed the entire isolated RNA, so it sequenced expressed TCRB transcripts. The table came from immunoSEQ multiplex PCR; TCRdb's copy has only in-frame clones and leaves some out. The sample lists 100,000 to 150,000 clones; roughly 10% were seen once. General study findings and limits: Across all four CD4+ subsets, people with type 1 diabetes showed modestly shorter TCRB CDR3s.

Sequences were obtained from central memory CD4+ T cells from blood. These receptors all stem from a man aged 25 to 40 with type 1 diabetes.

The chain couples TRBV11-2 to TRBJ2-1; 8 bases align to TRBD2. After removal of 7 bases from V and 8 bases from J, the junction contained 16 bases not matched to a gene. This CDR3 is built from 16 residues. Germline V gene data show CDR1 as SGHAT and CDR2 as FQNNGV. The CDR3 DNA sequence: TGTGCCAGCATCCGGGGGGCGGGGGGCTCGGGACATGAGCAGTTCTTC. Protein product: CASIRGAGGSGHEQFF.

This clone has a handful of counts. This chain joins TRBV11-2 and TRBJ2-5; D unclear. Germline V gene lookup returns CDR1 SGHAT and CDR2 FQNNGV. CDR3 length equals 14 residues. With 3 bases removed from V and 2 bases from J, the gap between germline ends came to 10 bases. The chain's CDR3 is CASSFNYLQETQYF. The CDR3 bases are TGTGCCAGCAGCTTCAACTACCTTCAAGAGACCCAGTACTTC.

The chain carries TRBV29-1 and TRBJ2-1, with TRBD1 matching over 8 bases. Per the germline V gene, CDR1 is SQVTM and CDR2 is ANQGSEA. Losses at the gene ends were 8 bases for V and 10 bases for J; bases not matched to a gene: 10. The CDR3 is made up of 12 amino acids. The CDR3 DNA is TGCAGCTTCCGTGGACAGGGAAAGGAGCAGTTCTTC. Amino acids: CSFRGQGKEQFF.

The chain joins TRBV10-2 to TRBJ2-3; weak D call: TRBD1 (5 bases). CDR1 is WSHSY, CDR2 SAAADI, per germline. The CDR3 covers 13 residues. V shed 7 bases and J shed 1 base, with 9 bases lying between them. The CDR3 spells CASKGVGTDTQYF. The CDR3 region has the DNA TGCGCCAGCAAAGGGGTGGGCACAGATACGCAGTATTTT.

The rearrangement joins TRBV7-9 to TRBJ1-4; D not certain. The germline CDR1 and CDR2 sequences are SEHNR and FQNEAQ (reference sequence). The CDR3 covers 13 residues. V was clipped by 7 bases and J by 7 bases, with 13 bases between them. The CDR3 protein is CASMPAGLEKLFF. The CDR3 DNA follows: TGTGCCAGCATGCCGGCAGGTCTTGAAAAACTGTTTTTT.

V gene TRBV28 combines with J gene TRBJ1-2, with D uncertain. Germline loops: CDR1 MDHEN, CDR2 SYDVKM. The CDR3 covers 14 residues. V lost 5 bases and J 3 bases, leaving 13 bases between the germline ends. CDR3 sequence: CASSGGLLDYGYTF. CDR3 in DNA: TGTGCCAGCAGTGGCGGGTTGTTAGACTATGGCTACACCTTC.

On this clone itself: Other DNA sequences in the same sample also yield this CDR3. This chain joins TRBV11-1 and TRBJ2-2; TRBD1 aligns across 10 bases. The CDR3 spans 16 residues. In germline, CDR1 is SGHAT, CDR2 FQDESV (reference sequence). Germline trimming cut 5 bases from V and 1 base from J; bases unmatched to any gene: 4. The CDR3 DNA follows: TGTGCCAGCAGCCCGGACAGGGGGGGGAACACCGGGGAGCTGTTTTTT. It codes for CASSPDRGGNTGELFF.

This clone was observed a handful of times. This sequence joins TRBV4-1 and TRBJ2-1; perhaps TRBD2 as D (6 bases). Germline V gene data show CDR1 as MGHRA and CDR2 as YSYEKL. Trimming removed 6 bases at V and 7 bases at J, with 16 bases between. This CDR3 is built from 14 residues. The CDR3 DNA reads as TGCGCCAGCAGGAGCCGGGACTCTGGTAATGAGCAGTTCTTC. Its protein product is CASRSRDSGNEQFF.

This clone was found a few times. The chain joins TRBV4-3 to TRBJ1-2; D call uncertain. V lost 4 bases and J lost 4, with 13 bases in between. The germline V gene encodes CDR1 LGHNA and CDR2 YSLEER. The length of the CDR3 is 14 residues. The CDR3 spells CASSLAKGAYGYTF. The DNA for the CDR3 is TGCGCCAGCAGCCTAGCGAAGGGTGCCTATGGCTACACCTTC.

This clone occurred a few times. The rearrangement links TRBV2 to TRBJ2-5, with a weak D call TRBD2 (6 bases). Looked up from germline, CDR1 is SNHLY and CDR2 is FYNNEI. The length of the CDR3 is 18 residues. The V end was cut by 0 bases, the J end by 5 bases, with 22 bases between. This CDR3 reads CASSEAGYRGRAGETQYF. The CDR3 coding sequence is TGTGCCAGCAGTGAAGCGGGATATCGGGGCAGGGCGGGGGAGACCCAGTACTTC.

A few counts support this clone. The chain joins TRBV9 to TRBJ1-1, with D possibly being TRBD1 (5 bases). The V gene lost 2 bases and the J gene lost 6 bases, with 14 bases spanning the gap. CDR1 and CDR2 from the germline V gene are SGDLS and YYNGEE. The CDR3 loop spans 14 amino acids. In DNA, the CDR3 is TGTGCCAGCAGCGTTTTGCAGGGTGGTTCTGAAGCTTTCTTT. This sequence encodes CASSVLQGGSEAFF.

The chain employs TRBV20-1 and TRBJ2-2; no clear D gene. The CDR3 is made up of 11 amino acids. Per the germline V gene, CDR1 is DFQATT and CDR2 is SNEGSKA (reference sequence). Trimming stripped 6 bases from V and 2 bases from J, with 4 bases between. CDR3 nucleotide sequence: TGCAGTGCGCGTAACACCGGGGAGCTGTTTTTT. Protein sequence: CSARNTGELFF.

Here the CDR3 reads CASAPGGAPTEAFF. CDR3 nucleotides: TGCGCCAGCGCACCCGGGGGGGCGCCTACTGAAGCTTTCTTT. The chain recombines TRBV5-1 with TRBJ1-1, with a weak D call TRBD1 (6 bases). Germline-derived CDR1 and CDR2 are SGHRS and YFSETQ. V lost 7 bases, J lost 5 bases, and 18 bases lay in between. The CDR3 is 14 amino acids. Looking up the rest from reference TRBV5-1 and TRBJ1-1 gives the full variable domain: KAGVTQTPRYLIKTRGQQVTLSCSPISGHRSVSWYQQTPGQGLQFLFEYFSETQRNKGNFPGRFSGRQFSNSRSEMNVSTLELGDSALYLCASAPGGAPTEAFFGQGTRLTVV.

This chain uses TRBV5-6 with TRBJ1-2, with D perhaps TRBD1 (5 bases). Germline V gene lookup returns CDR1 SGHDT and CDR2 YYEEEE. There are 13 residues in the CDR3. The germline V and J ends were trimmed by 4 bases and 6 bases, with 13 bases remaining between them. This CDR3 is CASSLGRGDGYTF. The DNA of the CDR3 is TGTGCCAGCAGCCTCGGTAGGGGCGATGGCTACACCTTC. Filled out from reference TRBV5-6 and TRBJ1-2, the complete variable domain reads DAGVTQSPTHLIKTRGQQVTLRCSPKSGHDTVSWYQQALGQGPQFIFQYYEEEERQRGNFPDRFSGHQFPNYSSELNVNALLLGDSALYLCASSLGRGDGYTFGSGTRLTVV.

Only a few counts were recorded for this clone. The rearrangement links TRBV7-2 to TRBJ1-2, with D perhaps TRBD1 (6 bases). With 3 bases removed from V and 4 bases from J, the gap between germline ends came to 9 bases. CDR1 SGHTA and CDR2 FQGNSA come from the germline V gene. The CDR3 sequence is 13 residues long. The CDR3 bases are TGTGCCAGCAGCTTGACAGGAGCCTATGGCTACACCTTC. It translates to CASSLTGAYGYTF.

Only a few counts were recorded for this clone. This sequence joins TRBV18 and TRBJ2-5; D is possibly TRBD2 (5 bases). Trimming shortened V by 3 bases and J by 2 bases, and 10 bases separated the two germline ends. The CDR3 contains 14 residues. Germline V CDR1 and CDR2: KGHSH, LQKENI. CDR3 nucleotide sequence: TGTGCCAGCTCACCCGGGAACAGACAAGAGACCCAGTACTTC. It codes for CASSPGNRQETQYF.

This clone occurred a few times. The chain employs TRBV9 and TRBJ2-7, with D uncertain. The germline CDR1 and CDR2 sequences are SGDLS and YYNGEE. Trimming removed 0 bases at V and 0 bases at J, with 4 bases between. There are 13 residues in the CDR3. CDR3 sequence (DNA): TGTGCCAGCAGCGTAGATAACTCCTACGAGCAGTACTTC. It codes for CASSVDNSYEQYF.

The chain uses TRBV13 and TRBJ1-2; 8 bases are shared with TRBD1. The V gene end was trimmed by 3 bases and the J gene end by 5 bases; junction bases not matched to a gene: 5. Germline V gene data show CDR1 as PRHDT and CDR2 as FYEKMQ (reference sequence). CDR3 length equals 14 residues. Here the CDR3 DNA reads TGTGCCAGCAGCTTCTCTCAGGGGGCTTATGGCTACACCTTC. Its translation is CASSFSQGAYGYTF.

This clone showed up just a few times. The rearrangement links TRBV7-9 to TRBJ2-1, with 10 positions matching TRBD1. V lost 6 bases, J lost 6 bases, and 8 bases stayed unmatched. The CDR3 totals 15 residues. CDR1 SEHNR and CDR2 FQNEAQ come from the germline V gene (reference sequence). In nucleotides, the CDR3 is TGTGCCAGCAGTTCCGGGACAGGGGAATCCAATGAGCAGTTCTTC. Encoded protein: CASSSGTGESNEQFF.

This clone was seen more than once but under ten times. The chain joins TRBV30 to TRBJ2-7; D uncertain. Trimming stripped 4 bases from V and 1 base from J, with 5 bases between. The CDR3 contains 11 residues. Germline values: CDR1 GTSNPN, CDR2 SVGIG (reference sequence). The CDR3 loop reads CAWTTSYEQYF. DNA of the CDR3: TGTGCCTGGACAACTTCCTACGAGCAGTACTTC. The full variable domain, its missing parts supplied by reference TRBV30 and TRBJ2-7, is SQTIHQWPATLVQPVGSPLSLECTVEGTSNPNLYWYRQAAGRGLQLLFYSVGIGQISSEVPQNLSASRPQDRQFILSSKKLLLSDSGFYLCAWTTSYEQYFGPGTRLTVT.

This clone was seen more than once but under ten times. CDR3 residues: CASSFSGAEQYF. The DNA of the CDR3 is TGTGCCAGCAGTTTCTCTGGGGCCGAGCAGTACTTC. The chain joins TRBV28 to TRBJ2-7; a weak D match, TRBD1 (5 bases). The germline gives CDR1 MDHEN, CDR2 SYDVKM. With 3 bases removed from V and 6 bases from J, the gap between germline ends came to 9 bases. This CDR3 spans 12 amino acids. Full variable domain (outside the CDR3, taken from reference TRBV28 and TRBJ2-7): DVKVTQSSRYLVKRTGEKVFLECVQDMDHENMFWYRQDPGLGLRLIYFSYDVKMKEKGDIPEGYSVSREKKERFSLILESASTNQTSMYLCASSFSGAEQYFGPGTRLTVT.

The J gene is TRBJ2-3, the V gene TRBV25-1; D unresolved. Trimming took 5 bases from V and 2 from J, leaving 8 bases between them. There are 13 residues in the CDR3. Germline CDR1 reads MGHDK; CDR2 reads SYGVNS. The CDR3 region has the DNA TGTGCCAGCAGTCCCGTAAACACAGATACGCAGTATTTT. This sequence encodes CASSPVNTDTQYF. Drawing the rest from reference TRBV25-1 and TRBJ2-3, the complete variable domain is EADIYQTPRYLVIGTGKKITLECSQTMGHDKMYWYQQDPGMELHLIHYSYGVNSTEKGDLSSESTVSRIRTEHFPLTLESARPSHTSQYLCASSPVNTDTQYFGPGTRLTVL.

V usage is TRBV7-9 and J usage is TRBJ2-7; 9 bases fit TRBD1. J was trimmed by 5 bases and V by 5 bases; bases with no gene match: 7. There are 14 residues in the CDR3. CDR1 and CDR2 from the germline V gene are SEHNR and FQNEAQ (reference sequence). CDR3 bases: TGTGCCAGCAGCCGAACAGGGGGCAGGGACGAGCAGTACTTC. This codes for CASSRTGGRDEQYF.

This chain connects TRBV2 to TRBJ2-1; D might be TRBD2 (6 bases). CDR1 is SNHLY and CDR2 is FYNNEI in the germline V gene. The CDR3 covers 11 residues. With 7 bases removed from V and 8 bases from J, the gap between germline ends came to 9 bases. CDR3 sequence (DNA): TGTGCCAGCACTAGCGAATATGAGCAGTTCTTC. Encoded protein: CASTSEYEQFF.